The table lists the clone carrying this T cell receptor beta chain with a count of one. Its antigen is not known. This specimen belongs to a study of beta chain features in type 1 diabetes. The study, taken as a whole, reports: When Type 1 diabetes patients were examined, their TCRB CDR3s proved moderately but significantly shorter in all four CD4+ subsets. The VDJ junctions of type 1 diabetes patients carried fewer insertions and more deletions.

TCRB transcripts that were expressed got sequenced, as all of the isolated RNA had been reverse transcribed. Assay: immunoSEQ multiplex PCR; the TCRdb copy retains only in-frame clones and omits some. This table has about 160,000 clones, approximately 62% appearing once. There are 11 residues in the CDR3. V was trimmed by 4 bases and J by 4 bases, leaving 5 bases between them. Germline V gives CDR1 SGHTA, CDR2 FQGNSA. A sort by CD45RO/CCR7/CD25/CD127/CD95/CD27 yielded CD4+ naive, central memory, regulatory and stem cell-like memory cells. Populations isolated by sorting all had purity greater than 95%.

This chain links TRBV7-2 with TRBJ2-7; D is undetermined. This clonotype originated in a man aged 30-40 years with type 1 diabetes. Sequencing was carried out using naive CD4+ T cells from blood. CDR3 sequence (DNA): TGTGCCAGCAGCTCCCAGTACGAGCAGTACTTC. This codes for CASSSQYEQYF. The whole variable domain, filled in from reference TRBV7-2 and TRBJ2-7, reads GAGVSQSPSNKVTEKGKDVELRCDPISGHTALYWYRQSLGQGLEFLIYFQGNSAPDKSGLPSDRFSAERTGGSVSTLTIQRTQQEDSAVYLCASSSQYEQYFGPGTRLTVT.